This T cell receptor beta chain was retrieved from a study of cytomegalovirus exposure and HLA in healthy donors. Study-level information: Among the 350 to 500 donors who were genotyped, approximately 76% fell in the genetic ancestry cluster that is associated with self-reported Caucasian donors.

Both 60 Vbeta primers and 13 Jbeta primers went into the PCR. Measured with immunoSEQ multiplex PCR; TCRdb has only the in-frame clones, and not every one. Among 150,000 to 200,000 clones, approximately 84% were seen once, and the ten largest hold 1% to 1.5%. Whole-study results and caveats: As a later analysis showed, several of the most significant clusters appeared to be linked to common viral pathogens. Most subjects' HLA-A and HLA-B alleles were reportedly predicted from TCR beta sequences.

Germline values: CDR1 SNHLY, CDR2 FYNNEI. Germline trimming cut 7 bases from V and 6 bases from J; bases unmatched to any gene: 9. This CDR3 contains 14 residues. About this clone itself: Its specificity is unknown.

The sample consisted of PBMCs. The source of this sequence is a man over 45 in good health and CMV-seropositive. The gene calls are TRBV2 and TRBJ2-7; 10 bases line up with TRBD1. DNA of the CDR3: TGTGCCAGCAAGCGACCGGGACAGGGGCGCGAGCAGTACTTC. This translates into CASKRPGQGREQYF. Complete variable domain (other parts from reference TRBV2 and TRBJ2-7): EPEVTQTPSHQVTQMGQEVILRCVPISNHLYFYWYRQILGQKVEFLVSFYNNEISEKSEIFDDQFSVERPDGSNFTLKIRSTKLEDSAMYFCASKRPGQGREQYFGPGTRLTVT.